This T cell receptor beta chain is drawn from a study of blood T cell repertoires in COVID-19 (dated by TCRdb to 2020 to 2022). Background on the whole study: The collaborator samples originated in the United States, Italy and Spain and spanned the acute and convalescent phases of COVID-19. The material from the prospective study consisted of cDNA or gDNA derived from T cells, B-cell-depleted T cells, or PBMCs. The dataset comprised deeply sampled blood TCRbeta repertoires from subjects exposed to, actively infected with, or recovered from COVID-19. A freely available public database, intended as a resource for researchers studying the immune response to SARS-CoV-2, is where the repertoires were released. The samples were drawn from two sources: the first 160 participants of the ongoing ImmuneRACE study, and 1,254 subjects contributed by 6 global collaborators. Nearly every sample came with metadata listing a de-identified subject ID, COVID-19 status, age in years and sex. Where HLA class I and class II types were available, the types were taken from metadata supplied by the sample provider, not from assay-based typing. Points the paper makes about the study in general: The quantity of clinical and demographic metadata differed by source and by participant and was supplied without curation.

Reading the germline V gene gives CDR1 SGHRS and CDR2 YFSETQ. The CDR3 numbers 15 residues from cysteine through phenylalanine. Only the CDR3 portion is preserved as DNA: 45 bases, with reading frame beginning at the first base. The junction shows trimming of 2 bases on V and 6 bases on J, and the gene matches do not reach 5 bases of it. TCRbeta CDR3 regions were amplified from genomic DNA using the immunoSEQ Assay, a bias-controlled multiplex PCR. As for the original processing: The number of nucleated cells in each sample was estimated from the amplification of reference gene primers within the assay. To quantify the absolute abundance of each unique TCRbeta CDR3 rearrangement, sequence reads were collapsed and filtered. For each sample, productive Simpson clonality was calculated as the square root of Simpson's diversity index over productive rearrangements. TCRdb retrieved this table from immuneACCESS and kept in-frame rearrangements only. Not all clones are present; in checked studies, unresolved V genes account for under half, and no reason is known for the remainder. V, J and clone size were drawn from that table, and D and trimming were deduced from the DNA. This sample lists roughly 300,000 clones; 81% were detected once. Of the sample, roughly 2.9% is held by the ten largest clones.

Notes on this clone: The antigen this receptor binds is unknown. No clone much larger than this one lies a single base away; base qualities are absent.

Collaborating institutions collected whole blood in K2EDTA tubes following their own protocols. For TCRbeta analysis, collaborators shipped samples in one of three forms: frozen whole blood, isolated PBMCs, or DNA extracted from either of those sample types. Sequencing used peripheral blood. Recombination joined TRBV5-1 with TRBJ1-6, with TRBD1 identical over 7 junction bases. The clonotype was recovered from a woman aged 60 to 75 with active or convalescent COVID-19. The base sequence is TGCGCCAGCAGCTTCCGGGACAGAATTAATTCACCCCTCCACTTT. Its amino acids are CASSFRDRINSPLHF.